The 24 T cell receptor beta chains given below trace back to one sample, sequenced in a study of T-cell memory formation after mild COVID-19. Each CDR3 protein gets one entry after TCRdb re-called the 5' RACE reads with MiXCR. The sample has roughly 160,000 distinct CDR3 sequences; roughly 11% are singletons. Sequenced input: PBMCs or a T cell subset sorted from them (not recorded which). The origin of the receptors is a man between 18 and 35 years old who had mild COVID-19 (a few samples of this study predate the infection). Cell type and time point are not known.

The table lists this clonotype with a few counts. This chain connects TRBV7-9 to TRBJ1-2, with D tentatively TRBD1 (6 bases). The CDR3 has 12 amino acids. Germline V gene lookup returns CDR1 SEHNR and CDR2 FQNEAQ (reference sequence). V was pared by 5 bases and J by 6 bases, with 10 bases between. This CDR3 reads CASSPGQHGYTF. The CDR3 DNA is TGTGCCAGCAGCCCGGGACAACATGGCTACACCTTC.

This clonotype was seen ten or more times. V is TRBV12-3 or TRBV12-4 and J is TRBJ1-2; D remains unclear. Trimming took 6 bases from V and 3 from J, leaving 8 bases between them. This CDR3 spans 12 amino acids. The CDR3 here is CASSPGHYGYTF. As DNA, the CDR3 is TGTGCCAGCAGCCCTGGACACTATGGCTACACCTTC.

This clonotype occurred a few times. V usage is TRBV7-2 and J usage is TRBJ2-1; D unclear. Per the germline V gene, CDR1 is SGHTA and CDR2 is FQGNSA. Trimming took off 3 bases at V and 4 bases at J, with 13 bases between the two ends. The CDR3 consists of 15 residues. The CDR3 sequence: CASSFEAPRYNEQFF. In DNA, the CDR3 is TGTGCCAGCAGCTTCGAGGCCCCCCGGTACAATGAGCAGTTCTTC.

This chain connects TRBV5-1 to TRBJ2-3; 7 bases align to TRBD2. The V gene end was trimmed by 4 bases and the J gene end by 2 bases; junction bases not matched to a gene: 13. The CDR3 runs 17 residues. Per the germline V gene, CDR1 is SGHRS and CDR2 is YFSETQ. The CDR3 sequence: CASSPLRSGANTDTQYF. The CDR3, as DNA: TGCGCCAGCAGCCCACTCCGAAGCGGGGCTAACACAGATACGCAGTATTTT.

V is TRBV6-5 and J is TRBJ2-5; D possibly corresponds to TRBD2 (6 bases). The CDR3 has 13 residues. The V and J ends lost 4 bases and 3 bases respectively, with 9 bases between them. Germline V lookup: CDR1 MNHEY, CDR2 SVGAGI. The CDR3, as DNA: TGTGCCAGCAGTTTCGGACTAAAAGAGACCCAGTACTTC. Encoded protein: CASSFGLKETQYF.

This chain links TRBV20-1 with TRBJ2-2; TRBD1 matches at 9 bases. J gave up 8 bases and V 0 bases, and 7 bases lay outside the gene matches. The CDR3 is 15 residues long. Germline V gene sequence: CDR1 DFQATT, CDR2 SNEGSKA (reference sequence). The DNA for the CDR3 is TGCAGTGCTAGAGAATGGGGACAGGGTGAGGGGGAGCTGTTTTTT. Translation: CSAREWGQGEGELFF.

This clonotype came up once. The rearrangement joins TRBV11-2 to TRBJ2-5; D uncertain. The CDR3 is 16 residues long. The V end lost 1 base, the J end lost 1 base, and 13 bases lay between the germline ends. Germline CDR1 SGHAT, CDR2 FQNNGV. The CDR3 loop is CASSLGVRAVQETQYF. The CDR3 coding sequence is TGTGCCAGCAGCTTAGGGGTGAGAGCAGTCCAAGAGACCCAGTACTTC.

CDR3 DNA sequence: TGTGCCACCTCGACAGGGAACACTGAAGCTTTCTTT. It codes for CATSTGNTEAFF. This chain joins TRBV28 and TRBJ1-1, with a possible D match to TRBD1 (6 bases). V gave up 10 bases and J gave up 1 base, with 10 bases separating them. CDR1 is MDHEN and CDR2 is SYDVKM in the germline V gene. There are 12 residues in the CDR3.

The table lists this clonotype with a few counts. The chain employs TRBV23-1 and TRBJ2-7; a weak D match, TRBD1 (5 bases). TRBV23-1 is annotated as an ORF whose role is uncertain. With 3 bases removed from V and 2 bases from J, the gap between germline ends came to 17 bases. The CDR3 covers 16 residues. The CDR3 coding sequence is TGCGCCAGCAGTCATGGAGCGACAGAGGCCCCCTACGAGCAGTACGTC. Residues: CASSHGATEAPYEQYV.

This clonotype was recorded a few times. The chain is built from TRBV3-1 and TRBJ2-1; 9 bases are a match to TRBD1. Germline CDR1 LGHDT, CDR2 YNNKEL (reference sequence). Losses at the gene ends were 4 bases for V and 8 bases for J; bases not matched to a gene: 6. The CDR3 is 14 residues long. CDR3 in amino acids: CASSRGTGYDEQFF. CDR3 sequence (DNA): TGTGCCAGCAGCCGCGGGACAGGGTACGATGAGCAGTTCTTC.

This chain connects TRBV12-3 or TRBV12-4 to TRBJ2-3; a possible D gene is TRBD1 (6 bases). Trimming took off 5 bases at V and 7 bases at J, with 16 bases between the two ends. The CDR3 runs 14 residues. In DNA form, the CDR3 reads TGTGCCAGCAGTATCCCACAGGGATTTAATACGCAGTATTTT. It specifies CASSIPQGFNTQYF.

In this sample, this clonotype turned up many times. Here the CDR3 reads CSVKGGNTEAFF. DNA of the CDR3: TGCAGCGTTAAAGGGGGGAACACTGAAGCTTTCTTT. This rearrangement joins TRBV29-1 to TRBJ1-1, with TRBD1 as a possible D gene (6 bases). The length of the CDR3 is 12 residues. Germline CDR1 reads SQVTM; CDR2 reads ANQGSEA. The V end lost 5 bases, the J end lost 1 base, and 8 bases lay between the germline ends.

This chain uses TRBV20-1 with TRBJ1-4; the match to TRBD1 covers 11 bases. J lost 5 bases, V lost 6 bases, and 11 bases had no gene match. CDR1 and CDR2 (germline): DFQATT, SNEGSKA (reference sequence). There are 16 residues in the CDR3. CDR3 sequence: CSALSRDRGWNEKLFF. The CDR3, as DNA: TGCAGTGCATTGTCCCGGGACAGGGGGTGGAATGAAAAACTGTTTTTT.

This clonotype occurred once. CDR3 sequence: CASSLYGNTIYF. The CDR3 DNA reads as TGTGCCAGCAGCCTGTATGGAAACACCATATATTTT. The chain joins TRBV12-3 or TRBV12-4 to TRBJ1-3; D not resolved. The CDR3 spans 12 residues. V gave up 6 bases and J gave up 3 bases, with 6 bases separating them.

The rearrangement links TRBV20-1 to TRBJ2-4, with D maybe TRBD1 (6 bases). CDR1 and CDR2 from the germline V gene are DFQATT and SNEGSKA (reference sequence). CDR3 length: 13 amino acids. The V and J ends lost 0 bases and 6 bases respectively, with 9 bases between them. The CDR3 nucleotides are TGCAGTGCTAGAGATTTCAGGGGAAACATTCAGTACTTC. It yields the protein CSARDFRGNIQYF.

This clonotype was seen a handful of times. The J gene is TRBJ1-2, the V gene TRBV14; D is possibly TRBD1 (5 bases). Deletions cut 3 bases from V and 8 bases from J, with 10 bases between. The germline CDR1 and CDR2 sequences are SGHDN and FVKESK. This CDR3 contains 12 residues. The DNA of the CDR3 is TGTGCCAGCAGCCAGCAGGGTGGAGGCTACACCTTC. This codes for CASSQQGGGYTF.

This clonotype was counted only a few times. The V call is TRBV5-1, the J call TRBJ1-1; maybe TRBD1 (5 bases). The CDR3 contains 15 residues. V gave up 0 bases and J gave up 6 bases, with 15 bases separating them. Looked up from germline, CDR1 is SGHRS and CDR2 is YFSETQ. The CDR3 is CASSLGGAKTPEAFF. CDR3 bases: TGCGCCAGCAGCTTGGGAGGGGCTAAAACCCCTGAAGCTTTCTTT.

The chain links TRBV3-1 to TRBJ1-5; D is uncertain. Looked up from germline, CDR1 is LGHDT and CDR2 is YNNKEL (reference sequence). Trimming took 0 bases from V and 5 from J, leaving 8 bases between them. The CDR3 extends over 14 amino acids. Here the CDR3 reads CASSQESADQPQHF. The CDR3 bases are TGTGCCAGCAGCCAAGAAAGTGCGGATCAGCCCCAGCATTTT. Complete variable domain (other parts from reference TRBV3-1 and TRBJ1-5): DTAVSQTPKYLVTQMGNDKSIKCEQNLGHDTMYWYKQDSKKFLKIMFSYNNKELIINETVPNRFSPKSPDKAHLNLHINSLELGDSAVYFCASSQESADQPQHFGDGTRLSIL.

This clonotype was recorded a few times. The J gene is TRBJ2-1, the V gene TRBV27; 10 bases are a match to TRBD2. The CDR3 runs 13 residues. The V segment lost 5 bases and the J segment 15 bases; nucleotides outside the gene matches: 10. From germline, CDR1 is MNHEY and CDR2 SMNVEV (reference sequence). The CDR3 loop reads CASSGTSGDSLFF. In DNA, the CDR3 is TGTGCCAGCAGTGGAACTAGCGGGGATTCCTTGTTCTTC.

This clonotype was found a few times. The V and J genes are TRBV5-1 and TRBJ2-2; D might be TRBD2 (5 bases). Germline V gene data show CDR1 as SGHRS and CDR2 as YFSETQ. This CDR3 has 15 amino acids. With 4 bases removed from V and 4 bases from J, the gap between germline ends came to 14 bases. The CDR3 loop reads CASSPTRVPTGELFF. In DNA, the CDR3 is TGCGCCAGCAGCCCCACGAGGGTACCCACCGGGGAGCTGTTTTTT.

The DNA of the CDR3 is TGTGCCAGCAGCTTGACAGGGAGGATCTACGAGCAGTACTTC. Its protein is CASSLTGRIYEQYF. The chain carries TRBV12-3 or TRBV12-4 and TRBJ2-7; D perhaps matches TRBD1 (7 bases). V shed 6 bases and J shed 3 bases, with 15 bases lying between them. This CDR3 contains 14 residues.

This clonotype was counted only a few times. This chain joins TRBV4-1 and TRBJ2-7; D might be TRBD1 (5 bases). This CDR3 comprises 13 residues. V dropped 9 bases and J dropped 6 bases, with 18 bases sitting between them. Germline CDR1 MGHRA, CDR2 YSYEKL. The DNA for the CDR3 is TGCGCCAGTGGATTACAGGCCGGGCTCGAGCAGTACTTC. This translates into CASGLQAGLEQYF.

This clonotype showed up just a few times. J is TRBJ2-3 and V is TRBV28; D may be TRBD1 or TRBD2 (5 bases each). The germline CDR1 and CDR2 sequences are MDHEN and SYDVKM. This CDR3 has 15 residues. V lost 5 bases, J lost 4 bases, and 16 bases lay in between. CDR3 nucleotides: TGTGCCAGCAGTCCACCGGGGCCCCTGGCAGATACGCAGTATTTT. As protein: CASSPPGPLADTQYF.

This chain links TRBV4-3 with TRBJ2-3; TRBD2 agrees at 11 bases. CDR3 length: 17 residues. CDR1 and CDR2 (germline): LGHNA, YSLEER. The V gene end was trimmed by 4 bases and the J gene end by 1 base; junction bases not matched to a gene: 7. The DNA for the CDR3 is TGCGCCAGCAGCCCTAGACTAGCGGGGCATGGCACAGATACGCAGTATTTT. It yields the protein CASSPRLAGHGTDTQYF.